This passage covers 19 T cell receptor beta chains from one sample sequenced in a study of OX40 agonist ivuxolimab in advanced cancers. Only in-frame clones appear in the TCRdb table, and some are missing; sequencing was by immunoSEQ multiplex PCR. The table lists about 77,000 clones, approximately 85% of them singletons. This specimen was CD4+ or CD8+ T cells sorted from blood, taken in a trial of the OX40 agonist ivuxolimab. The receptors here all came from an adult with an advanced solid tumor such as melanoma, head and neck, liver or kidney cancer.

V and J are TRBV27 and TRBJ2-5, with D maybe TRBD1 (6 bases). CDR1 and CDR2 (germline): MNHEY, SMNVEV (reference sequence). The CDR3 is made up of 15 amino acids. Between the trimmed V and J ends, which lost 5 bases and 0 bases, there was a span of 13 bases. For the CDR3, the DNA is TGTGCCAGCAGTCCGACAGGAGCGTACCAAGAGACCCAGTACTTC. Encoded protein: CASSPTGAYQETQYF.

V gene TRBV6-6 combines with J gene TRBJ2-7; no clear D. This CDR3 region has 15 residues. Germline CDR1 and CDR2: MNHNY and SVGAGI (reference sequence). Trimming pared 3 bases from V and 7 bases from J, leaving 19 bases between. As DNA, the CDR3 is TGTGCCAGCAGTTATACTACAGAATCTCTCCGGGAGCAGTACTTC. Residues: CASSYTTESLREQYF.

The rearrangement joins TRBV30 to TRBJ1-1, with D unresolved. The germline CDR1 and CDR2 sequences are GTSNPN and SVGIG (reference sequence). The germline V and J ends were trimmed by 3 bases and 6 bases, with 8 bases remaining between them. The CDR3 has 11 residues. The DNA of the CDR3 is TGTGCCTGGAGAGCTGGGGCTGAAGCTTTCTTT. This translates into CAWRAGAEAFF.

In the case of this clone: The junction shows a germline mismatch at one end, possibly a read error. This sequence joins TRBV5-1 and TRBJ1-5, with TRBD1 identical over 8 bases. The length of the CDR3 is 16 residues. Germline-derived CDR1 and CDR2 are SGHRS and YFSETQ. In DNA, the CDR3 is TGCGCCAGCAGCTCCGGACAGGGCGGTAGCGATCAGCCCCAGCATTTT. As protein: CASSSGQGGSDQPQHF. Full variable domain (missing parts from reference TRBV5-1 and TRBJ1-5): KAGVTQTPRYLIKTRGQQVTLSCSPISGHRSVSWYQQTPGQGLQFLFEYFSETQRNKGNFPGRFSGRQFSNSRSEMNVSTLELGDSALYLCASSSGQGGSDQPQHFGDGTRLSIL.

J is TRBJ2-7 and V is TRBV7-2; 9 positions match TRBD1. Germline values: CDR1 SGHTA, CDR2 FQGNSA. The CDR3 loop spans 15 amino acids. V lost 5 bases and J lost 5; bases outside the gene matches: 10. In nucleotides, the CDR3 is TGTGCCAGCAGCCCGCCAGGACAGGGGAAGAACGAGCAGTACTTC. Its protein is CASSPPGQGKNEQYF.

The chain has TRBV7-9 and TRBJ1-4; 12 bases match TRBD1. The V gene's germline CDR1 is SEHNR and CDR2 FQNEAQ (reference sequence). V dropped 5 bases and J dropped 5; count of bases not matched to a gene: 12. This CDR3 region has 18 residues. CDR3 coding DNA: TGTGCCAGCAGCCCCGGGACAGGGGGCGCGTTGTGGAATGAAAAACTGTTTTTT. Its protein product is CASSPGTGGALWNEKLFF. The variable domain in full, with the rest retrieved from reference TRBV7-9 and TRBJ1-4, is DTGVSQNPRHKITKRGQNVTFRCDPISEHNRLYWYRQTLGQGPEFLTYFQNEAQLEKSRLLSDRFSAERPKGSFSTLEIQRTEQGDSAMYLCASSPGTGGALWNEKLFFGSGTQLSVL.

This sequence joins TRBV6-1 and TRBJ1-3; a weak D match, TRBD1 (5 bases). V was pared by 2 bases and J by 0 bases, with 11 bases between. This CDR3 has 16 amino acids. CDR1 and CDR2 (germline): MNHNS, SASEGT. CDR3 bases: TGTGCCAGCAGTGAAAGATGGGGCTTCTCTGGAAACACCATATATTTT. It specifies CASSERWGFSGNTIYF.

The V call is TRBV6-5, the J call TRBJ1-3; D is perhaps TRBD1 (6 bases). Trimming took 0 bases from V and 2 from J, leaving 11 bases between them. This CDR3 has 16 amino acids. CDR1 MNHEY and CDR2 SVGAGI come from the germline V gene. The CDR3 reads CASSYSIPGAGNTIYF. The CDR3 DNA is TGTGCCAGCAGTTACTCGATTCCAGGGGCTGGAAACACCATATATTTT.

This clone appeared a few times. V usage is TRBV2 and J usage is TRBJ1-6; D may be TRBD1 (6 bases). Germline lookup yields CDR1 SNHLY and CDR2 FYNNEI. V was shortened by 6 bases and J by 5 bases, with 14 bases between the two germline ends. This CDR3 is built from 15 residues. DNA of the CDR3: TGTGCCAGCAGCCCTACAAGGACAGATAATTCACCCCTCCACTTT. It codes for CASSPTRTDNSPLHF.

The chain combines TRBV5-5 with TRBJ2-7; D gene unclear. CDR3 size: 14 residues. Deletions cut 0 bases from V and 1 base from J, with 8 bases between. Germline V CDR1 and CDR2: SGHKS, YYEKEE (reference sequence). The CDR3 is CASSLGTASYEQYF. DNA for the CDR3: TGTGCCAGCAGCTTGGGAACGGCTTCCTACGAGCAGTACTTC.

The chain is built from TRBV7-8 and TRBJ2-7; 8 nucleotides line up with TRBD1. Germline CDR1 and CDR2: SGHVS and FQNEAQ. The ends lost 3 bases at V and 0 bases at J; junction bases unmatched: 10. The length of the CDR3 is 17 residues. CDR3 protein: CASSLLVSTGGSYEQYF. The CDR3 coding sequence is TGTGCCAGCAGCTTGTTAGTTAGCACAGGGGGCTCCTACGAGCAGTACTTC.

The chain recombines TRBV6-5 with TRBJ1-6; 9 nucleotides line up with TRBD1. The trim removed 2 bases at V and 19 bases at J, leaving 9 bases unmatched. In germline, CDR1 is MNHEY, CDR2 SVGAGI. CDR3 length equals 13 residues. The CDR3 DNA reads TGTGCCAGCAGTTACGATTCAGGGACAGGGCTACACTTT. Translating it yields CASSYDSGTGLHF.

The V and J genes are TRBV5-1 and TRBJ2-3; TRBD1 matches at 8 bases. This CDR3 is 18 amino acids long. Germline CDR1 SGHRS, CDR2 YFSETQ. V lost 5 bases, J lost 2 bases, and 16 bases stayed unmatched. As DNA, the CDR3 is TGCGCCAGCAGTTATCCTGGTTCCGGACAGGGTTCCACAGATACGCAGTATTTT. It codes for CASSYPGSGQGSTDTQYF.

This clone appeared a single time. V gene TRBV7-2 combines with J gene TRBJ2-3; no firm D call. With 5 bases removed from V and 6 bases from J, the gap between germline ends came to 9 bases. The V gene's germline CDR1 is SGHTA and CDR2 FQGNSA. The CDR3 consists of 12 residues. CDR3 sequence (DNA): TGTGCCAGCAGCCCCGCGGTGGATACGCAGTATTTT. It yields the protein CASSPAVDTQYF.

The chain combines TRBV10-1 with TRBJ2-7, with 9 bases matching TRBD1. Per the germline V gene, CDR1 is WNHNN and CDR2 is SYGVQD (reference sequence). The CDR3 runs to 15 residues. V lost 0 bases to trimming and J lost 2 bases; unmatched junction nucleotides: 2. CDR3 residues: CASSESGTGPYEQYF. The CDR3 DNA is TGCGCCAGCAGTGAGTCAGGGACAGGGCCCTACGAGCAGTACTTC.

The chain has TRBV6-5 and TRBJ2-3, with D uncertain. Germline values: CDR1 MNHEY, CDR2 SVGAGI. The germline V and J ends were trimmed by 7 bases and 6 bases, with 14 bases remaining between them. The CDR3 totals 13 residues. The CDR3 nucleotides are TGTGCCAGCACGCCATCCCAGCACGATACGCAGTATTTT. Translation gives CASTPSQHDTQYF.

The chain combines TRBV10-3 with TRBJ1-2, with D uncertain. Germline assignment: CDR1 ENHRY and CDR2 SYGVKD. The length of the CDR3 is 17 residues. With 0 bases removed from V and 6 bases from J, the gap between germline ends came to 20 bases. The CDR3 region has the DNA TGTGCCATCAGTGAGTCGGTGAGAGGGTCAGGCGGTGATGGCTACACCTTC. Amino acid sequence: CAISESVRGSGGDGYTF.

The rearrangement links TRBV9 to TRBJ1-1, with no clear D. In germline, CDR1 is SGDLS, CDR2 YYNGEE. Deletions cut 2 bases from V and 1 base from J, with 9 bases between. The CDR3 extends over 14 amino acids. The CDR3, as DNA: TGTGCCAGCAGCGTGGAGGGAACGAACACTGAAGCTTTCTTT. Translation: CASSVEGTNTEAFF. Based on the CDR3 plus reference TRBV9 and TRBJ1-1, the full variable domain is DSGVTQTPKHLITATGQRVTLRCSPRSGDLSVYWYQQSLDQGLQFLIQYYNGEERAKGNILERFSAQQFPDLHSELNLSSLELGDSALYFCASSVEGTNTEAFFGQGTRLTVV.

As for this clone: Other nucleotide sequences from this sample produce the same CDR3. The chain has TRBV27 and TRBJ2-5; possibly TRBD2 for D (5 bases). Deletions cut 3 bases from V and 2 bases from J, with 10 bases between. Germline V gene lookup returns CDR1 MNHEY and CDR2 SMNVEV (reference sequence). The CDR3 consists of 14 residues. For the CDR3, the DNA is TGTGCCAGCAGTTTCCGGGGAGCGCAAGAGACCCAGTACTTC. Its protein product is CASSFRGAQETQYF.